This T cell receptor beta chain was observed in a study of post-analysis software for immune sequencing data. The wider study: Disease courses included relapsing-remitting, secondary progressive and progressive-relapsing multiple sclerosis.

This clonotype was detected only a few times. Its specificity is unknown. Regarding the study as a whole: Higher frequency in patients than in controls was seen for five TRBV segments, with TRBV5-6, TRBV5-1 and TRBV20-1 among them.

TCR beta cDNA libraries included unique molecular identifiers. Once roughly 0.9 to 11 million T cells were used, a few hundred thousand cDNA molecules resulted. TCRdb processed the PCR reads anew with MiXCR; each CDR3 protein has one entry. Of roughly 870,000 distinct CDR3 sequences listed, approximately 53% are singletons. V dropped 1 base and J dropped 4 bases, with 7 bases sitting between them. Germline V gene lookup returns CDR1 DFQATT and CDR2 SNEGSKA (reference sequence). This CDR3 has 12 residues. This rearrangement joins TRBV20-1 to TRBJ1-2, with TRBD1 as a possible D gene (5 bases). Sequencing was carried out using blood. This TCR came from a girl under 18 with multiple sclerosis. The CDR3 loop is CSARATVYGYTF. The CDR3 DNA follows: TGCAGTGCTAGAGCGACAGTCTATGGCTACACCTTC.